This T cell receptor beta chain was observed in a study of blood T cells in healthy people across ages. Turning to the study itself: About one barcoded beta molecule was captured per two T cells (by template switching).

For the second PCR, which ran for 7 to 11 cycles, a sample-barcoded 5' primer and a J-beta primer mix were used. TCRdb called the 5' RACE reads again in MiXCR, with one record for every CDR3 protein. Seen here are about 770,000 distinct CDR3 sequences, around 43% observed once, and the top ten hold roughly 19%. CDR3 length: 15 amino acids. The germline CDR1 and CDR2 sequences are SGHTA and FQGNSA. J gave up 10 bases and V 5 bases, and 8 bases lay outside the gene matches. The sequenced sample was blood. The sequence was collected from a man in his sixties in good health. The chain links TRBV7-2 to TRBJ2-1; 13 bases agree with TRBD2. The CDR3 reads CASSRTSGGVVEQFF. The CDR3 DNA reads TGTGCCAGCAGCAGAACTAGCGGGGGGGTTGTCGAGCAGTTCTTC.